These 9 T cell receptor beta chains share one sample of origin, sequenced in a study of blood T cell repertoires in COVID-19. Using immunoSEQ multiplex PCR, the repertoire was profiled, and TCRdb retains in-frame clones only, with some absent. The sample lists about 150,000 clones; roughly 81% were seen once. Sequenced: PBMCs or T cells enriched from blood (not recorded which). The receptors derive from a woman in her forties or fifties with acute COVID-19.

This chain connects TRBV4-1 to TRBJ1-2; 10 bases are a match to TRBD1. CDR1 is MGHRA and CDR2 is YSYEKL in the germline V gene. V lost 4 bases to trimming and J lost 3 bases; unmatched junction nucleotides: 11. This CDR3 comprises 17 residues. The CDR3, as DNA: TGCGCCAGCAGCCCCGGACAGGGGGTAACTGTGGACTATGGCTACACCTTC. Its protein product is CASSPGQGVTVDYGYTF.

The J gene is TRBJ1-5, the V gene TRBV21-1; the D call TRBD1 from the table was never checked on the DNA. TRBV21-1 is shown as a pseudogene. The CDR3 extends over 15 amino acids. CDR3 in DNA: TGTGCCAGCAGCAAAGAAGCACAGGGGATCCAGCCCCAGCATTTT. This sequence encodes CASSKEAQGIQPQHF.

The gene calls are TRBV28 and TRBJ2-1; 10 bases fit TRBD1. The CDR3 has 16 residues. Germline CDR1 and CDR2: MDHEN and SYDVKM. V was pared by 6 bases and J by 2 bases, with 7 bases of the junction left unmatched. The CDR3 bases are TGTGCCAGCAGCCTATATGGGACAGGGGCCTACAATGAGCAGTTCTTC. Its translation is CASSLYGTGAYNEQFF. Filled out from reference TRBV28 and TRBJ2-1, the complete variable domain reads DVKVTQSSRYLVKRTGEKVFLECVQDMDHENMFWYRQDPGLGLRLIYFSYDVKMKEKGDIPEGYSVSREKKERFSLILESASTNQTSMYLCASSLYGTGAYNEQFFGPGTRLTVL.

The genes are TRBV29-1 and TRBJ2-7; 9 nucleotides match TRBD1. The germline CDR1 and CDR2 sequences are SQVTM and ANQGSEA. CDR3 length: 18 residues. J gave up 0 bases and V 6 bases, and 18 bases lay outside the gene matches. The CDR3 sequence is CSVRRDRVDLWGSYEQYF. The DNA of the CDR3 is TGCAGCGTGAGGAGGGACAGGGTAGACCTTTGGGGCTCCTACGAGCAGTACTTC.

The chain links TRBV18 to TRBJ2-2; 7 bases map to TRBD2. The CDR3 extends over 14 amino acids. With 3 bases clipped from V and 4 bases from J, the junction kept 2 bases outside the gene matches. CDR1 and CDR2 (germline): KGHSH, LQKENI. CDR3 region: CASSPREGTGELFF. The CDR3 DNA reads TGTGCCAGCTCACCCAGGGAGGGCACCGGGGAGCTGTTTTTT.

The chain couples TRBV6-6 to TRBJ2-7; perhaps TRBD1 as D (6 bases). There are 12 residues in the CDR3. Germline assignment: CDR1 MNHNY and CDR2 SVGAGI (reference sequence). V lost 6 bases to trimming and J lost 3 bases, with 9 bases between them. The CDR3 here is CASSLTGYEQYF. The CDR3 DNA sequence: TGTGCCAGCAGCCTGACAGGCTACGAGCAGTACTTC.

The rearrangement uses TRBV7-9 and TRBJ1-2, with 8 bases fitting TRBD1. The CDR3 spans 15 residues. Unmatched junction bases numbered 11, after V lost 4 bases and J lost 7 bases. Looked up from germline, CDR1 is SEHNR and CDR2 is FQNEAQ (reference sequence). CDR3 protein: CASSSSSQGASGYTF. CDR3 sequence (DNA): TGTGCCAGCAGCTCTTCAAGCCAGGGGGCAAGTGGCTACACCTTC.

The rearrangement links TRBV7-9 to TRBJ2-1, with a weak D call TRBD1 (5 bases). The germline V gene encodes CDR1 SEHNR and CDR2 FQNEAQ (reference sequence). Trimming took 1 base from V and 0 from J, leaving 7 bases between them. This CDR3 region has 15 residues. The CDR3 reads CASSLVRASYNEQFF. The CDR3 DNA sequence: TGTGCCAGCAGCTTAGTCAGGGCCTCCTACAATGAGCAGTTCTTC.

The chain joins TRBV14 to TRBJ2-1; a weak D match, TRBD1 (5 bases). Trimming pared 0 bases from V and 4 bases from J, leaving 13 bases between. CDR1 SGHDN and CDR2 FVKESK come from the germline V gene. CDR3 length: 16 amino acids. This CDR3 reads CASSQDPWAGYNEQFF. The CDR3 bases are TGTGCCAGCAGCCAAGATCCGTGGGCAGGGTACAATGAGCAGTTCTTC.